This TCR beta chain was obtained from a study of CD8+CD57+ T cells in acquired aplastic anemia. General study results and limits: Statistical testing detected no significant gap in CD8+ Simpson's diversity between patients and controls.

This CDR3 is 11 amino acids long. Trimming removed 3 bases from V and 6 bases from J, with 5 bases in between. CDR1 is SGHVS, CDR2 FQNEAQ, per germline. This clonotype was observed many times. The antigen is unknown. Patients who underwent sequencing had shown CD8+CD57+ cell expansion by flow cytometry. Profiling that covered TCR beta VDJ and CDR3 relied on genomic DNA as its template. In TCRdb, the reads were re-called with MiXCR into one record per CDR3 protein. The sample shows under 200,000 distinct CDR3 sequences, less than 60% of them seen only once. Sequences were obtained from sorted CD4+, CD8+, or CD8+CD57+ T cells (not recorded which) from PBMCs. The chain recombines TRBV7-8 with TRBJ1-1; no clear D gene. The clonotype comes from a human donor with aplastic anemia. The CDR3 loop is CASSFGSEAFF. The CDR3 coding sequence is TGTGCCAGCAGCTTCGGGTCTGAAGCTTTCTTT.